Following are 11 T cell receptor beta chains from one sample sequenced in a study of OX40 agonist ivuxolimab in advanced cancers. The assay was immunoSEQ multiplex PCR, and TCRdb's table has in-frame clones only and misses some. The data contain tens of thousands of clones, roughly 80% of them singletons. This specimen was CD4+ or CD8+ T cells sorted from blood, taken in a trial of the OX40 agonist ivuxolimab. The receptors here all came from an adult with an advanced solid tumor such as melanoma, head and neck, liver or kidney cancer.

The V and J genes are TRBV7-2 and TRBJ2-7; 8 positions match TRBD1. From germline, CDR1 is SGHTA and CDR2 FQGNSA. After removal of 5 bases from V and 7 bases from J, the junction contained 7 bases not matched to a gene. The CDR3 loop spans 13 amino acids. CDR3 sequence: CASSTGQGVEQYF. The CDR3 DNA sequence: TGTGCCAGCAGCACCGGACAGGGAGTAGAGCAGTACTTC.

This chain links TRBV7-9 with TRBJ2-5; 9 bases agree with TRBD1. V shed 5 bases and J 5 bases; nucleotides not matched to a gene: 12. Per germline, CDR1 SEHNR and CDR2 FQNEAQ (reference sequence). The CDR3 has 16 residues. In nucleotides, the CDR3 is TGTGCCAGCAGCCAATTCCGGGGACAGGGAGAGGAGACCCAGTACTTC. This sequence encodes CASSQFRGQGEETQYF.

As DNA, the CDR3 is TGTGCCAGCAGCCAACAGAGCTCCTACGAGCAGTACTTC. The encoded protein is CASSQQSSYEQYF. This chain links TRBV27 with TRBJ2-7; the D is unclear. In germline, CDR1 is MNHEY, CDR2 SMNVEV (reference sequence). The V gene lost 6 bases and the J gene lost 0 bases, with 9 bases spanning the gap. The CDR3 spans 13 residues.

The chain has TRBV28 and TRBJ1-1, with TRBD1 as a possible D gene (5 bases). CDR1 and CDR2 (germline): MDHEN, SYDVKM. The CDR3 spans 13 residues. Deletions cut 3 bases from V and 6 bases from J, with 11 bases between. CDR3 loop: CASSFYTGSEAFF. The CDR3, as DNA: TGTGCCAGCAGTTTTTATACAGGCTCTGAAGCTTTCTTT.

This rearrangement joins TRBV27 to TRBJ2-5; a possible D gene is TRBD2 (7 bases). Germline V lookup: CDR1 MNHEY, CDR2 SMNVEV (reference sequence). The V gene lost 2 bases and the J gene lost 1 base, with 17 bases spanning the gap. This CDR3 has 17 residues. CDR3 sequence reads: CASSLGLGGHSQETQYF. The CDR3 coding sequence is TGTGCCAGCAGTTTAGGACTAGGGGGACATTCCCAAGAGACCCAGTACTTC.

This clone has a single count. This rearrangement joins TRBV5-1 to TRBJ2-5; TRBD2 matches 11 bases. V gave up 4 bases and J gave up 2 bases; unmatched junction bases: 1. CDR1 is SGHRS and CDR2 is YFSETQ in the germline V gene. CDR3 length: 14 residues. The CDR3: CASSGTSGQETQYF. The CDR3 DNA reads TGCGCCAGCAGCGGGACTAGCGGACAAGAGACCCAGTACTTC.

This chain uses TRBV4-2 with TRBJ2-7; D is possibly TRBD2 (6 bases). The CDR3 runs to 16 residues. Trimming removed 0 bases from V and 2 bases from J, with 14 bases in between. CDR1 is LGHNA, CDR2 YNFKEQ, per germline. In nucleotides, the CDR3 is TGTGCCAGCAGCCAAGAAGGAGGGGCCGTTACCTACGAGCAGTACTTC. Protein: CASSQEGGAVTYEQYF.

The V and J genes are TRBV27 and TRBJ2-7, with D perhaps matching TRBD2 (5 bases). The ends were cut back, 2 bases at V and 0 bases at J, with 8 bases in the middle. The germline CDR1 and CDR2 sequences are MNHEY and SMNVEV (reference sequence). This CDR3 is built from 14 residues. CDR3 sequence: CASSLTRDSYEQYF. The CDR3 DNA sequence: TGTGCCAGCAGTTTAACCCGGGACTCCTACGAGCAGTACTTC.

The J gene is TRBJ2-1, the V gene TRBV28; D is uncertain. The V gene's germline CDR1 is MDHEN and CDR2 SYDVKM. Trimming left V 5 bases short and J 3 bases short, with 5 bases between. The CDR3 runs to 12 residues. This CDR3 reads CASSLDYNEQFF. CDR3 nucleotide sequence: TGTGCCAGCAGTCTGGACTACAATGAGCAGTTCTTC. Combining the CDR3 with reference TRBV28 and TRBJ2-1 gives the whole variable domain DVKVTQSSRYLVKRTGEKVFLECVQDMDHENMFWYRQDPGLGLRLIYFSYDVKMKEKGDIPEGYSVSREKKERFSLILESASTNQTSMYLCASSLDYNEQFFGPGTRLTVL.

J is TRBJ2-5 and V is TRBV15; 11 positions match TRBD1. Germline-derived CDR1 and CDR2 are LNHNV and YYDKDF (reference sequence). The junction had 8 bases not matched to a gene; V was cut back by 6 bases and J by 5 bases. This CDR3 is built from 15 residues. CDR3 in amino acids: CATSTGTGGMETQYF. DNA of the CDR3: TGTGCCACCAGTACCGGGACAGGGGGTATGGAGACCCAGTACTTC.

This clone is large in the sample. The chain combines TRBV5-6 with TRBJ2-2; the match to TRBD2 covers 9 bases. This CDR3 is built from 15 residues. CDR1 is SGHDT and CDR2 is YYEEEE in the germline V gene. After removal of 4 bases from V and 4 bases from J, the junction contained 5 bases not matched to a gene. CDR3 region: CASSRTSEITGELFF. CDR3 sequence (DNA): TGTGCCAGCAGCAGGACTAGCGAGATCACCGGGGAGCTGTTTTTT. Full variable domain (remainder filled in from reference TRBV5-6 and TRBJ2-2): DAGVTQSPTHLIKTRGQQVTLRCSPKSGHDTVSWYQQALGQGPQFIFQYYEEEERQRGNFPDRFSGHQFPNYSSELNVNALLLGDSALYLCASSRTSEITGELFFGEGSRLTVL.